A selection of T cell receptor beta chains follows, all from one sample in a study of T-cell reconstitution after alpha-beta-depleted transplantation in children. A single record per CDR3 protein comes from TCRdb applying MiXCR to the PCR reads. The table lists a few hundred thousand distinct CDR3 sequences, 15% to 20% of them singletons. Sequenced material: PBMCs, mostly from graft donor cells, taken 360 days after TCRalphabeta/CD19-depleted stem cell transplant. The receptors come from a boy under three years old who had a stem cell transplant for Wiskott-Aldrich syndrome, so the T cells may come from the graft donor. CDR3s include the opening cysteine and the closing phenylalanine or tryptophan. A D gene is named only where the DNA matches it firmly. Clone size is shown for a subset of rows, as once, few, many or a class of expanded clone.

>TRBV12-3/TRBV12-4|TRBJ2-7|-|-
CASSMGYEQYF
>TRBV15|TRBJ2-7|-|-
CATSEGKEQYF
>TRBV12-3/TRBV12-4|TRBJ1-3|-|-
CASSLFSGNTIYF
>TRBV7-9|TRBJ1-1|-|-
CASSLASGGKNTEAFF
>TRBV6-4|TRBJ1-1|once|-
CASSRRVGENTEAFF
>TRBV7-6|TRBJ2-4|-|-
CASSPFRPTGKGKNIQYF
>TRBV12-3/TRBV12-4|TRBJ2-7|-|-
CASSLYDRSYEQYF
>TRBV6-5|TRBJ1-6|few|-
CASSYNGNSPLHF
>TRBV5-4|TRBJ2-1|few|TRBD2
CASSLLLAGGSSYNEQFF
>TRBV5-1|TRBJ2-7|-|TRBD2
CASSLSWLSGRSYEQYF
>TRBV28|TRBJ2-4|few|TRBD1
CASSFRTGMNIQYF
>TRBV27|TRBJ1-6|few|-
CASTWRGGSSSPLHF
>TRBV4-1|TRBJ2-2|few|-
CASSQVRGGTGELFF
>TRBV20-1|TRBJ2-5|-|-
CSARDRVWRDQETQYF
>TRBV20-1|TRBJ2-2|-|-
CSAYGQSNTGELFF
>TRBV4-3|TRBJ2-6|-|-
CASSRPGTSGANVLTF
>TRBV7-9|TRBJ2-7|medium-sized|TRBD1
CASRDRYYEQYF
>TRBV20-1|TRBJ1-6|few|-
CSARDQGSPLHF
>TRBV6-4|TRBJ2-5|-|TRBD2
CASRLTSGSGRETQYF
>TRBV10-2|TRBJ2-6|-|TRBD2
CATTSAGVSSGANVLTF
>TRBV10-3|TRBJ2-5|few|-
CAIKGQVEETQYF
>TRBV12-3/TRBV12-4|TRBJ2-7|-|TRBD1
CASSPRPGQGPHLRYEQYF
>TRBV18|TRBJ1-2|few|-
CASSPRDNYGYTF
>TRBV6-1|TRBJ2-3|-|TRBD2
CASLFGTSKNTQYF
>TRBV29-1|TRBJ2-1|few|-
CSVEIGGGKQFF
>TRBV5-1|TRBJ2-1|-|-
CASSLRRGLNNEQFF
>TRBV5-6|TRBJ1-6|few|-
CASSLAGYSPLHF
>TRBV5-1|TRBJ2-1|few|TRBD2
CASSLGSGGHNEQFF
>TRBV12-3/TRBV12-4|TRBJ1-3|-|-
CASRQIRDSGNTIYF
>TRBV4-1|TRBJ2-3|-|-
CASSQDILWGRSTDTQYF
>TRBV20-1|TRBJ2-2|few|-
CSAAWLGELFF
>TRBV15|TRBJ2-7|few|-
CATSRSTDYEQYF
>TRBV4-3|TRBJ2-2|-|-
CASSQASTGELFF
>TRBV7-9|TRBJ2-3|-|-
CASSLNLDTDTQYF
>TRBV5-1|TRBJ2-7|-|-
CASSLAGARGQSSYEQYF
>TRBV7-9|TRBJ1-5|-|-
CVSSLGARGPQHF
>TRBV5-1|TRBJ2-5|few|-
CASSLVPDSYQETQYF
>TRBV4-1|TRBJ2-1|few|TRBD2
CASSRGRGGTEQFF
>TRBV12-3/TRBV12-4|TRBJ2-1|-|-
CAITRGTAYNEQFF
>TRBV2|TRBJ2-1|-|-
CASSPDQPGEQFF
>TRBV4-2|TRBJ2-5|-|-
CASSQDGTGTQYF
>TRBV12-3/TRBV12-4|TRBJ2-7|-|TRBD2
CASSPTSGEGSYEQYF
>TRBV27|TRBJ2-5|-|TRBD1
CASSFFGTGGRQETQYF
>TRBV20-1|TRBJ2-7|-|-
CSARDHLREQYF
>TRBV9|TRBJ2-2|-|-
CASSVGHPTGELFF
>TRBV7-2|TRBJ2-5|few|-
CASSFRSNTQYF
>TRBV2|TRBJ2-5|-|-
CASSEFREETQYF
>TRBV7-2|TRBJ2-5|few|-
CASSLVAQETQYF
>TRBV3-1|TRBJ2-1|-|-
CASSQALTYNEQFF
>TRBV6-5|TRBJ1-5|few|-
CASSNSSGYQPQHF
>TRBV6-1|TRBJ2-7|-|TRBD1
CASRETGTGPRTQYF
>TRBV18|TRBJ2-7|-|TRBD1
CASSGGQFYEQYF
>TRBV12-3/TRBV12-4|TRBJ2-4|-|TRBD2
CASSLGGRAPRNIQYF
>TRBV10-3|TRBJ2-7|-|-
CAISVLAAYEQYF